The TCR beta chain under discussion was sequenced for a study of T cell responses to AZD1222 COVID-19 vaccine. V was pared by 7 bases and J by 1 base, with 19 bases between. The CDR3 length is 16 residues. Germline V gene lookup returns CDR1 LNHDA and CDR2 SQIVND (reference sequence). Some clones are missing from TCRdb's copy, which holds only in-frame ones; the method was immunoSEQ multiplex PCR. The profile shows 70,000 to 90,000 clones, approximately 88% of them singletons. The TCR comes from an adult in good health. Material: peripheral blood, obtained on day 0 of AZD1222 vaccination. The chain joins TRBV19 to TRBJ1-1; tentatively, D is TRBD1 (5 bases). The CDR3 DNA is TGTGCCAGTAACCCACGAGGGGCACGGGCGAACACTGAAGCTTTCTTT. It codes for CASNPRGARANTEAFF.